This T cell receptor (beta chain) was found in a study of T-cell memory formation after mild COVID-19. On the study more broadly: The TCR clusters were mostly specific to one donor.

TCRdb passed the 5' RACE reads through MiXCR, listing each CDR3 protein once. The top ten clones hold less than 35% of a sample with around 110,000 distinct CDR3 sequences, about 18% of them seen once. As for this clonotype: The antigen remains unidentified.

General study points: The finding that pre-infection memory included some responding clones suggested that cross-reactive memory joined. Clones shrinking from day 15 to 85 showed even CD4/CD8 mixes; later expanders tilted CD4+.

This CDR3 is 18 amino acids long. The sample taken for sequencing was PBMCs or a T cell subset sorted from them (not recorded which). This TCR came from an adult woman who had mild COVID-19 (a few samples of this study predate the infection). Cell type and time point are not known. The chain is built from TRBV21-1 and TRBJ2-2; the table calls TRBD1, which could not be checked here. TRBV21-1 is assigned pseudogene status. CDR3 protein: CASSKALGQTANTGELFF. The CDR3 DNA sequence: TGTGCCAGCAGCAAAGCGCTGGGACAGACGGCGAACACCGGGGAGCTGTTTTTT.